Listed here are 19 T cell receptor beta chains from one sample, sequenced in a study of Ad26.COV2.S vaccination and SARS-CoV-2 variants. The protocol was immunoSEQ multiplex PCR, while the TCRdb copy is restricted to in-frame clones and leaves out a portion. The top ten clones hold roughly 1.5% of a sample with hundreds of thousands of clones, roughly 90% of them seen once. The treatment denotes: some 20 received Ad26.COV2.S at low or high dose, single or two shots; a few received placebo; per-sample allocation not given. All samples were drawn on day 63, counting from the first vaccine or placebo injection. The input for sequencing was peripheral blood, taken in a trial of Ad26.COV2.S vaccine versus placebo. The receptor set was obtained from a person aged 18-60 years who received the Ad26.COV2.S COVID-19 vaccine or a placebo.

This clone has just one count. This chain links TRBV5-5 with TRBJ1-5, with 8 bases that match TRBD1. The V gene's germline CDR1 is SGHKS and CDR2 YYEKEE (reference sequence). The CDR3 has 12 amino acids. V shed 0 bases and J 13 bases; nucleotides not matched to a gene: 3. CDR3 amino acids: CASSLGQGAQHF. CDR3 bases: TGTGCCAGCAGCTTGGGGCAGGGGGCGCAGCATTTT.

This chain joins TRBV6-2 or TRBV6-3 and TRBJ1-5; unclear D gene. V dropped 2 bases and J dropped 4 bases, with 9 bases sitting between them. Germline assignment: CDR1 MNHEY and CDR2 SVGEGT. The CDR3 has 14 residues. The CDR3 sequence is CASSYGVENQPQHF. In DNA form, the CDR3 reads TGTGCCAGCAGTTACGGGGTGGAAAATCAGCCCCAGCATTTT.

CDR3 DNA sequence: TGTGCCAGCAGCTCTGGACAGGCTCCTCCTGAAGCTTTCTTT. Translated: CASSSGQAPPEAFF. The chain combines TRBV5-5 with TRBJ1-1; TRBD1 agrees at 7 bases. The trim removed 3 bases at V and 6 bases at J, leaving 8 bases unmatched. This CDR3 is built from 14 residues. Germline CDR1 is SGHKS and CDR2 is YYEKEE (reference sequence).

The chain is built from TRBV3-1 (or the pseudogene TRBV3-2) and TRBJ2-6, with 7 bases fitting TRBD2. Germline CDR1 reads LGHDT; CDR2 reads YNNKEL (reference sequence). Losses at the gene ends were 7 bases for V and 2 bases for J; bases not matched to a gene: 8. The CDR3 sequence is 16 residues long. CDR3 coding DNA: TGTGCCAGCACCCTCATCGGGGGGACTGGGGCCAACGTCCTGACTTTC. Translating it yields CASTLIGGTGANVLTF.

The genes are TRBV3-1 (or the pseudogene TRBV3-2) and TRBJ2-7; TRBD1 aligns across 10 bases. Germline CDR1 reads LGHDT; CDR2 reads YNNKEL (reference sequence). V was clipped by 4 bases and J by 4 bases; unmatched bases: 4. This CDR3 comprises 14 residues. This CDR3 is CASSLDRGLYEQYF. The CDR3 region has the DNA TGTGCCAGCAGCCTTGACAGGGGGCTGTACGAGCAGTACTTC.

V and J are TRBV18 and TRBJ2-5, with D maybe TRBD2 (6 bases). The CDR3 is 15 amino acids. The germline gives CDR1 KGHSH, CDR2 LQKENI. With 3 bases removed from V and 4 bases from J, the gap between germline ends came to 15 bases. In DNA form, the CDR3 reads TGTGCCAGCTCACCGGGGACTCTCGAGTCAGAGACCCAGTACTTC. It encodes CASSPGTLESETQYF. The complete variable domain, with remaining parts taken from reference TRBV18 and TRBJ2-5, reads NAGVMQNPRHLVRRRGQEARLRCSPMKGHSHVYWYRQLPEEGLKFMVYLQKENIIDESGMPKERFSAEFPKEGPSILRIQQVVRGDSAAYFCASSPGTLESETQYFGPGTRLLVL.

This clone was observed a few times. The chain joins TRBV29-1 to TRBJ1-1; D is unclear. CDR3 size: 11 residues. The germline V and J ends were trimmed by 3 bases and 0 bases, with 2 bases remaining between them. The germline gives CDR1 SQVTM, CDR2 ANQGSEA. The CDR3 region has the DNA TGCAGCGTTGAGATGAACACTGAAGCTTTCTTT. Its protein is CSVEMNTEAFF.

The J gene is TRBJ2-3, the V gene TRBV7-3, with D perhaps TRBD1 (6 bases). Germline V gene data show CDR1 as SGHTA and CDR2 as FQGTGA. This CDR3 has 15 amino acids. The V and J ends lost 5 bases and 4 bases respectively, with 16 bases between them. The CDR3 DNA is TGTGCCAGCAGCATAAGGGGACACCCCGCAGATACGCAGTATTTT. Translating gives CASSIRGHPADTQYF.

This clone has only one observation. The V and J genes are TRBV19 and TRBJ1-5; maybe TRBD1 (6 bases). Germline V CDR1 and CDR2: LNHDA, SQIVND (reference sequence). V lost 2 bases to trimming and J lost 1 base, with 12 bases between them. The CDR3 is 16 residues long. The CDR3 region is CASSISGRGSNQPQHF. The CDR3 coding sequence is TGTGCCAGTAGTATATCGGGAAGGGGGAGCAATCAGCCCCAGCATTTT.

J is TRBJ2-1 and V is TRBV11-2, with 13 bases matching TRBD2. Trimming at V came to 0 bases and at J to 4 bases, leaving 3 bases not matched to a gene. The CDR3 is 17 amino acids. Per germline, CDR1 SGHAT and CDR2 FQNNGV. In DNA form, the CDR3 reads TGTGCCAGCAGCTTAGAAGGACTAGCGGGAGCATACAATGAGCAGTTCTTC. Its translation is CASSLEGLAGAYNEQFF.

The count of this clone is one. The rearrangement uses TRBV19 and TRBJ2-1, with TRBD2 identical over 9 bases. Germline trimming cut 7 bases from V and 4 bases from J; bases unmatched to any gene: 8. The CDR3 consists of 15 residues. CDR1 is LNHDA and CDR2 is SQIVND in the germline V gene (reference sequence). The CDR3 coding sequence is TGTGCCAGTACTTTTAGCGGGGGCCCATACAATGAGCAGTTCTTC. Translated, it gives CASTFSGGPYNEQFF.

This chain links TRBV25-1 with TRBJ1-1; D is ambiguous. The V and J ends lost 5 bases and 1 base respectively, with 11 bases between them. Germline V CDR1 and CDR2: MGHDK, SYGVNS. This CDR3 is built from 14 residues. CDR3 nucleotides: TGTGCCAGCAGTTCCCTATGGGGGAACACTGAAGCTTTCTTT. It is translated as CASSSLWGNTEAFF.

V gene TRBV10-3 combines with J gene TRBJ1-2; D gene ambiguous. Deletions cut 0 bases from V and 4 bases from J, with 9 bases between. Germline CDR1 reads ENHRY; CDR2 reads SYGVKD. This CDR3 contains 14 residues. The DNA of the CDR3 is TGTGCCATCAGTGAGTCTAGGAACTCCTATGGCTACACCTTC. Residues: CAISESRNSYGYTF.

CDR3 DNA sequence: TGTGCCAGCTCACAACAGGGAAGCGAGCAGTACTTC. This sequence encodes CASSQQGSEQYF. The V and J genes are TRBV18 and TRBJ2-7; TRBD1 might be the D (6 bases). Germline CDR1 KGHSH, CDR2 LQKENI. V was pared by 4 bases and J by 6 bases, with 10 bases between. The CDR3 length is 12 residues.

The J gene is TRBJ2-5, the V gene TRBV7-3, with a tentative D call TRBD1 (8 bases). Germline CDR1 reads SGHTA; CDR2 reads FQGTGA. This CDR3 is built from 16 residues. The germline V and J ends were trimmed by 4 bases and 2 bases, with 17 bases remaining between them. DNA of the CDR3: TGTGCCAGCAGCTCCATCGGACAGGGAGGGCAAGAGACCCAGTACTTC. This sequence encodes CASSSIGQGGQETQYF.

This sequence joins TRBV29-1 and TRBJ1-5, with a tentative D call TRBD1 (5 bases). V lost 1 base, J lost 3 bases, and 10 bases lay in between. The CDR3 is made up of 14 amino acids. Germline assignment: CDR1 SQVTM and CDR2 ANQGSEA. The CDR3 sequence: CSVEVGGTNQPQHF. The CDR3 bases are TGCAGCGTTGAAGTGGGGGGGACCAATCAGCCCCAGCATTTT. Drawing the rest from reference TRBV29-1 and TRBJ1-5, the complete variable domain is SAVISQKPSRDICQRGTSLTIQCQVDSQVTMMFWYRQQPGQSLTLIATANQGSEATYESGFVIDKFPISRPNLTFSTLTVSNMSPEDSSIYLCSVEVGGTNQPQHFGDGTRLSIL.

The rearrangement links TRBV6-5 to TRBJ2-7; D tentatively reads TRBD1 or TRBD2 (5 bases each). V lost 0 bases to trimming and J lost 4 bases, with 13 bases between them. The germline CDR1 and CDR2 sequences are MNHEY and SVGAGI. The CDR3 is made up of 15 amino acids. In nucleotides, the CDR3 is TGTGCCAGCAGTTACTCTTTACTAGGGGATTACGAGCAGTACTTC. This sequence encodes CASSYSLLGDYEQYF.

V is TRBV27 and J is TRBJ2-3; D may be TRBD2 (6 bases). The CDR3 contains 13 residues. From germline, CDR1 is MNHEY and CDR2 SMNVEV (reference sequence). V lost 8 bases, J lost 2 bases, and 11 bases lay in between. The CDR3 is CASGGTYTDTQYF. CDR3 DNA sequence: TGTGCCAGCGGGGGGACCTACACAGATACGCAGTATTTT.

V and J are TRBV3-1 (or the pseudogene TRBV3-2) and TRBJ1-2; possible D gene TRBD1, 6 bases. Per germline, CDR1 LGHDT and CDR2 YNNKEL (reference sequence). With 2 bases removed from V and 5 bases from J, the gap between germline ends came to 6 bases. CDR3 length: 12 amino acids. CDR3 nucleotide sequence: TGTGCCAGCAGCCAACAGGGGTATGGCTACACCTTC. Translation: CASSQQGYGYTF.